This TCR beta chain was profiled in a study of blood T cell repertoires in COVID-19. V shed 1 base and J shed 11 bases, with 14 bases lying between them. Germline CDR1 reads SEHNR; CDR2 reads FQNEAQ (reference sequence). The CDR3 covers 13 residues. Profiled with immunoSEQ multiplex PCR; TCRdb holds only in-frame clones, not every one. This sample carries some 100,000 clones, 84% of them seen once, and the ten largest clones take less than 8%. This TCR was sampled from a woman in her fifties or sixties with acute or convalescent COVID-19. This chain uses TRBV7-9 with TRBJ1-1; D is possibly TRBD1 (5 bases). Sequencing used peripheral blood. The CDR3 region is CASSLVSDKGAFF. CDR3 in DNA: TGTGCCAGCAGCTTAGTATCGGACAAGGGGGCTTTCTTT. The whole variable domain, filled in from reference TRBV7-9 and TRBJ1-1, reads DTGVSQNPRHKITKRGQNVTFRCDPISEHNRLYWYRQTLGQGPEFLTYFQNEAQLEKSRLLSDRFSAERPKGSFSTLEIQRTEQGDSAMYLCASSLVSDKGAFFGQGTRLTVV.